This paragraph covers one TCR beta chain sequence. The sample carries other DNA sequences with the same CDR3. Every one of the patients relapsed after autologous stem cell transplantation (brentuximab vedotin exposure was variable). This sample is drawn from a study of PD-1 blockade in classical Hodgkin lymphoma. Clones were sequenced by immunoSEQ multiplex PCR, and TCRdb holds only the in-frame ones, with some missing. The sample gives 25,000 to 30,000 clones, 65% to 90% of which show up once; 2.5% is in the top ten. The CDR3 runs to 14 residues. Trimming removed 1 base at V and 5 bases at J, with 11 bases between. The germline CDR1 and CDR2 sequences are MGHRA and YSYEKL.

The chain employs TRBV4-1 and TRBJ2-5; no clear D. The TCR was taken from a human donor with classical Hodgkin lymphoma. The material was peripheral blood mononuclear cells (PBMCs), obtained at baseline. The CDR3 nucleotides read TGCGCCAGCAGCCAAGTAGGCGGCGAGGAGACCCAGTACTTC. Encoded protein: CASSQVGGEETQYF.